Listed below are T cell receptor beta chains from one sample, sequenced in a study of blood T cell repertoires in COVID-19. Only in-frame clones appear in the TCRdb table, and some are missing; sequencing was by immunoSEQ multiplex PCR. The table shows approximately 120,000 clones, with around 81% occurring only once. The sequencing sample was made of peripheral blood. These receptors were taken from a woman between 45 and 65 years old with acute or convalescent COVID-19. Each CDR3 is given with its conserved first and last residue. D genes are given only for firm matches. Expanded clones are given a class, and other clones once, few, many or no size at all.

d_call j_call clone_size v_call cdr3_nt cdr3_aa
. TRBJ1-5 . TRBV30 TGTGCCTGGACCCGGGACAATGGAGGCCAGCCCCAGCATTTT CAWTRDNGGQPQHF
. TRBJ1-2 . TRBV6-5 TGTGCCACCGACCCCCGACAGTCCGATGGCTACACCTTC CATDPRQSDGYTF
. TRBJ2-5 . TRBV11-3 TGTGCCAGCAGCGCTAACAGCGGCCAAGAGACCCAGTACTTC CASSANSGQETQYF
. TRBJ1-2 . TRBV12-3/TRBV12-4 TGTGCCAGCACCTTAACGGGGGATGGCTACACCTTC CASTLTGDGYTF
TRBD2 TRBJ2-7 few TRBV12-3/TRBV12-4 TGTGCCAGCAGTTTCGGGGGGGGCTACGAGCAGTACTTC CASSFGGGYEQYF
. TRBJ1-1 . TRBV2 TGTGCCAGCAGTGCAAAATTGAACACTGAAGCTTTCTTT CASSAKLNTEAFF
. TRBJ2-7 . TRBV2 TGTGCCAGCAGTGATCGGTGGCCCGGGGGCTACGAGCAGTACTTC CASSDRWPGGYEQYF
. TRBJ2-3 . TRBV7-9 TGTGCCAGCAGAAGGGCGGGTGGGGTAGATACGCAGTATTTT CASRRAGGVDTQYF
. TRBJ1-3 few TRBV28 TGTGCCAGCAGTTTATCGGGAGATAGGGACACCATATATTTT CASSLSGDRDTIYF
. TRBJ1-6 . TRBV19 TGTGCCAGTAGTAGCCGGGGAGGAACCTATAATTCACCCCTCCACTTT CASSSRGGTYNSPLHF
. TRBJ1-4 . TRBV7-8 TGTGCCAGCAGCTTAGGTGTGCAGACTAATGAAAAACTGTTTTTT CASSLGVQTNEKLFF
. TRBJ1-2 . TRBV28 TGTGCCAGCAGTACTATCTATGGCTACACCTTC CASSTIYGYTF
TRBD2 TRBJ2-1 . TRBV7-8 TGTGCCAGCAGCTTAGTGACTAGCGGGAGGGCTAAGAATGAGCAGTTCTTC CASSLVTSGRAKNEQFF
. TRBJ1-6 . TRBV7-8 TGTGCCAGCAGCCCCAAAGGGGCCCACTCACCCCTCCACTTT CASSPKGAHSPLHF
TRBD1 TRBJ2-5 . TRBV27 TGTGCCAGCAGTCCCCCTCGGACAGGGGGCGATGAGACCCAGTACTTC CASSPPRTGGDETQYF
TRBD1 TRBJ1-2 few TRBV30 TGTGCCTGGGTAGCGCCGGGACAGGGGAACTATGGCTACACCTTC CAWVAPGQGNYGYTF
. TRBJ2-2 . TRBV4-1 TGCCCCACCCGCCGGCCCCCCGGGGGGCTGAACACCGGGGAGCTGTTTTTT CPTRRPPGGLNTGELFF
TRBD2 TRBJ2-7 once TRBV28 TGTGCCAGCAGTGCAAGCGGGACTGGCTACGAGCAGTACTTC CASSASGTGYEQYF
TRBD1 TRBJ1-1 . TRBV18 TGTGCCAGCTCACCTCAACACGCAGGGGGCTCGGTTAGCACTGAAGCTTTCTTT CASSPQHAGGSVSTEAFF
TRBD1 TRBJ2-5 . TRBV4-2 TGTGCCAGCAGCCAAACAGGGGTGCTACAGACCCAGTACTTC CASSQTGVLQTQYF
TRBD1 TRBJ1-6 . TRBV10-3 TGTGCCATCAGGACAGGGGACGAATCACCCCTCCACTTT CAIRTGDESPLHF
TRBD1 TRBJ1-3 . TRBV10-2 TGCGCCAGCAGTGAAGCGACAGGGGCTGGAAACACCATATATTTT CASSEATGAGNTIYF